These 16 T cell receptor beta chains originate from one sample sequenced in a study of CD8 T cells in ankylosing spondylitis. Regarding the study as a whole: A TCR beta motif of about 8 highly homologous variants seemed to mark ankylosing spondylitis blood.

TCRdb fed the 5' RACE reads into MiXCR, producing one record per CDR3 protein. The table lists about 750,000 distinct CDR3 sequences, around 19% of them singletons, with about 19% in the top ten. Antigens for these TCRs are unknown. Sequences were obtained from blood, either unsorted or a sorted T cell fraction (not recorded which). These receptors all stem from a male donor with ankylosing spondylitis.

This clonotype was picked up a small number of times. V gene TRBV7-8 combines with J gene TRBJ1-1, with 8 bases fitting TRBD1. Germline CDR1 is SGHVS and CDR2 is FQNEAQ. The CDR3 is 15 residues long. The V and J ends lost 1 base and 5 bases, in that order; junction bases with no gene match: 6. This CDR3 reads CASSLGTGGWTEAFF. The CDR3 DNA reads TGTGCCAGCAGCTTAGGTACAGGGGGTTGGACTGAAGCTTTCTTT.

This clonotype was observed a handful of times. The chain employs TRBV4-1 and TRBJ2-7, with D possibly TRBD1 on 5 matching bases. In germline, CDR1 is MGHRA, CDR2 YSYEKL. The CDR3 sequence is 13 residues long. Trimming shortened V by 1 base and J by 9 bases, and 13 bases separated the two germline ends. The CDR3 DNA is TGCGCCAGCAGCCAAGGCCAGGGCTTCGTGCAGTACTTC. It is translated as CASSQGQGFVQYF.

This clonotype has at least ten counts. V and J are TRBV12-3 or TRBV12-4 and TRBJ2-1; TRBD2 matches 9 bases. The CDR3 contains 15 residues. V was pared by 8 bases and J by 4 bases, with 9 bases of the junction left unmatched. The CDR3 loop reads CASRPQTSGYNEQFF. For the CDR3, the DNA is TGTGCCAGCCGACCTCAGACTAGCGGATACAATGAGCAGTTCTTC.

Only one count was recorded for this clonotype. The genes are TRBV7-9 and TRBJ1-2; 11 bases align to TRBD1. The CDR3 is 17 residues long. Germline V gene data show CDR1 as SEHNR and CDR2 as FQNEAQ (reference sequence). V lost 1 base to trimming and J lost 4 bases; unmatched junction nucleotides: 8. CDR3 protein: CASSLGDRGVPVYGYTF. CDR3 DNA sequence: TGTGCCAGCAGCTTAGGGGACAGGGGGGTACCCGTCTATGGCTACACCTTC.

This clonotype was seen a handful of times. The chain is built from TRBV29-1 and TRBJ2-1; D is possibly TRBD1 (5 bases). Germline values: CDR1 SQVTM, CDR2 ANQGSEA. CDR3 length: 12 residues. V was clipped by 1 base and J by 6 bases, with 7 bases between them. The chain's CDR3 is CSVEVQGNEQFF. CDR3 bases: TGCAGCGTTGAAGTGCAGGGCAATGAGCAGTTCTTC.

This chain connects TRBV6-4 to TRBJ1-1; D is possibly TRBD1 (6 bases). Germline CDR1 and CDR2: MRHNA and SNTAGT. The CDR3 runs 15 residues. The V gene lost 0 bases and the J gene lost 7 bases, with 15 bases spanning the gap. Written as DNA, the CDR3 is TGTGCCAGCAGTGACTCAGTTGTGGGGGGGCATGAAGCTTTCTTT. This codes for CASSDSVVGGHEAFF.

The CDR3 DNA follows: TGTGCCAGCAGTTTAACATACTCCTATGGCTACACCTTC. Its translation is CASSLTYSYGYTF. The gene calls are TRBV12-3 or TRBV12-4 and TRBJ1-2; D remains unclear. Between the trimmed V and J ends, which lost 2 bases and 4 bases, there was a span of 8 bases. This CDR3 region has 13 residues.

This clonotype was seen a few times. This rearrangement joins TRBV2 to TRBJ1-4; D gene ambiguous. Trimming removed 3 bases at V and 0 bases at J, with 17 bases between. CDR1 SNHLY and CDR2 FYNNEI come from the germline V gene. This CDR3 has 18 residues. CDR3 amino acids: CASSDTWEASTTNEKLFF. The CDR3 DNA reads TGTGCCAGCAGTGACACTTGGGAGGCATCTACAACTAATGAAAAACTGTTTTTT. The variable domain in full, with the rest retrieved from reference TRBV2 and TRBJ1-4, is EPEVTQTPSHQVTQMGQEVILRCVPISNHLYFYWYRQILGQKVEFLVSFYNNEISEKSEIFDDQFSVERPDGSNFTLKIRSTKLEDSAMYFCASSDTWEASTTNEKLFFGSGTQLSVL.

This chain's CDR3 is CASSFSGTFGGEQFF. CDR3 sequence (DNA): TGTGCCAGCAGCTTTTCCGGGACCTTTGGAGGTGAGCAGTTCTTC. The chain recombines TRBV5-5 with TRBJ2-1; D tentatively fits TRBD1 or TRBD2 (5 bases each). The germline CDR1 and CDR2 sequences are SGHKS and YYEKEE (reference sequence). The ends were cut back, 2 bases at V and 9 bases at J, with 18 bases in the middle. There are 15 residues in the CDR3.

The V gene is TRBV30, the J gene TRBJ1-1; the match to TRBD1 covers 7 bases. This CDR3 is 15 amino acids long. The V gene end was trimmed by 5 bases and the J gene end by 0 bases; junction bases not matched to a gene: 9. The V gene's germline CDR1 is GTSNPN and CDR2 SVGIG (reference sequence). The DNA of the CDR3 is TGTGCCTGGCGGGACAGATCCCTTTTGAACACTGAAGCTTTCTTT. It is translated as CAWRDRSLLNTEAFF. Combining the CDR3 with reference TRBV30 and TRBJ1-1 gives the whole variable domain SQTIHQWPATLVQPVGSPLSLECTVEGTSNPNLYWYRQAAGRGLQLLFYSVGIGQISSEVPQNLSASRPQDRQFILSSKKLLLSDSGFYLCAWRDRSLLNTEAFFGQGTRLTVV.

The V and J genes are TRBV20-1 and TRBJ1-5; possibly TRBD1 for D (6 bases). The CDR3 is made up of 15 amino acids. Germline assignment: CDR1 DFQATT and CDR2 SNEGSKA (reference sequence). Trimming cost V 5 bases and J 7 bases, with 21 bases left between them. The CDR3 DNA sequence: TGCAGTGCTGGCTCAACAGGGAGCGGTATCCAGCCCCAGCATTTT. Translated: CSAGSTGSGIQPQHF.

This chain links TRBV20-1 with TRBJ2-2, with 8 positions matching TRBD1. The CDR3 spans 16 residues. The germline V gene encodes CDR1 DFQATT and CDR2 SNEGSKA (reference sequence). J gave up 1 base and V 1 base, and 5 bases lay outside the gene matches. This CDR3 is CSARGPGQENTGELFF. DNA of the CDR3: TGCAGTGCTAGAGGCCCGGGACAGGAGAACACCGGGGAGCTGTTTTTT.

A remark on this clonotype: Without the conserved terminal phenylalanine or tryptophan, this CDR3 likely stems from a read error. The rearrangement uses TRBV4-3 and TRBJ1-1, with D hard to call. CDR1 and CDR2 (germline): LGHNA, YSLEER. The CDR3 has 14 residues. V lost 1 base and J 5 bases, leaving 11 bases between the germline ends. In DNA form, the CDR3 reads TGCGCCAGCAGCCAAGCGTTACGAAGGACTGAAGCTTTCTCT. Its translation: CASSQALRRTEAFS.

The gene calls are TRBV4-2 and TRBJ2-1; weak D call: TRBD2 (5 bases). The V gene lost 1 base and the J gene lost 2 bases, with 9 bases spanning the gap. Germline CDR1 reads LGHNA; CDR2 reads YNFKEQ. The CDR3 extends over 15 amino acids. The CDR3 spells CASSQVPGTYNEQFF. The CDR3 DNA reads TGTGCCAGCAGCCAAGTTCCCGGGACCTACAATGAGCAGTTCTTC.

This clonotype was counted many times. V usage is TRBV5-1 and J usage is TRBJ2-1, with D possibly TRBD2 on 6 matching bases. The V end was cut by 6 bases, the J end by 5 bases, with 15 bases between. Looked up from germline, CDR1 is SGHRS and CDR2 is YFSETQ. The CDR3 sequence is 14 residues long. The CDR3 loop reads CASTAGPPHNEQFF. The CDR3 DNA sequence: TGCGCCAGCACGGCGGGGCCTCCCCACAATGAGCAGTTCTTC.

This clonotype came up a few times. The CDR3 coding sequence is TGCAGCGTTGTGTTTGAGGGGAGCTACGAGCAGTACTTC. Protein sequence: CSVVFEGSYEQYF. This chain uses TRBV29-1 with TRBJ2-7; either TRBD1 or TRBD2 may fit D (5 bases each). V was pared by 4 bases and J by 3 bases, with 13 bases between. The CDR3 totals 13 residues. Looked up from germline, CDR1 is SQVTM and CDR2 is ANQGSEA.